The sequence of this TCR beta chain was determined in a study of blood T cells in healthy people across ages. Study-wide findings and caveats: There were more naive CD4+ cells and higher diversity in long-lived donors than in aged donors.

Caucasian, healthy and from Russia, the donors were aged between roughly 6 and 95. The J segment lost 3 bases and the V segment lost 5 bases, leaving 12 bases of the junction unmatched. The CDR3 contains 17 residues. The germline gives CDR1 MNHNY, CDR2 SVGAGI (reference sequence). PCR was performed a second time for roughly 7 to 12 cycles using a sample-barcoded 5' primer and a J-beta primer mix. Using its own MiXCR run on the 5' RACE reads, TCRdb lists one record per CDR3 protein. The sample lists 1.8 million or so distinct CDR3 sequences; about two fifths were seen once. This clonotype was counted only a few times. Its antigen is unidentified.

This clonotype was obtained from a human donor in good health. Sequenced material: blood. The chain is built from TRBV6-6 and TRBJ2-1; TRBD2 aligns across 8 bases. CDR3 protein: CASSTGDSGVLYNEQFF. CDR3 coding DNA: TGTGCCAGCAGTACCGGTGATAGCGGGGTCCTCTACAATGAGCAGTTCTTC.